This T cell receptor (beta chain) is from a study of metastatic and nonmetastatic thyroid tumors. On the study more broadly: Comparison of repertoires was carried out across blood and tumor or nodule tissue from malignant and benign thyroid patients.

Study-wide results and caveats: It was reportedly found that TCR beta diversity was significantly higher in malignant thyroid tumors than in benign nodules, a difference seen in both blood and tumor samples.

In the original workflow: Using the CDR3 differences seen across clinicopathological groups, the authors built a distant-metastasis classifier for papillary thyroid cancer, which was meant to discriminate distant-metastatic patients. From the PCR reads, TCRdb re-called clones with MiXCR. The V and J calls here are based on TCRdb, not the publication. Of 84,000 or so clones listed, 8% to 9.5% are singletons. After removal of 6 bases from V and 8 bases from J, the junction contained 7 bases not matched to a gene. The CDR3 is 13 residues long. Germline V gene data show CDR1 as MNHEY and CDR2 as SMNVEV (reference sequence). This clone was counted at least ten times. Its cognate antigen is unknown. There were no patients who had received any treatment before thyroid surgery.

The material sequenced was blood. The rearrangement joins TRBV27 to TRBJ1-2; 9 bases align to TRBD1. This TCR was sampled from a female donor with papillary thyroid cancer or a benign thyroid nodule (not recorded which). Some clones in this sample may be carry-over from other donors' samples. DNA for the CDR3: TGTGCCAGCAGCACAGGGGGCTGGGGAGGCTACACCTTC. This encodes CASSTGGWGGYTF.